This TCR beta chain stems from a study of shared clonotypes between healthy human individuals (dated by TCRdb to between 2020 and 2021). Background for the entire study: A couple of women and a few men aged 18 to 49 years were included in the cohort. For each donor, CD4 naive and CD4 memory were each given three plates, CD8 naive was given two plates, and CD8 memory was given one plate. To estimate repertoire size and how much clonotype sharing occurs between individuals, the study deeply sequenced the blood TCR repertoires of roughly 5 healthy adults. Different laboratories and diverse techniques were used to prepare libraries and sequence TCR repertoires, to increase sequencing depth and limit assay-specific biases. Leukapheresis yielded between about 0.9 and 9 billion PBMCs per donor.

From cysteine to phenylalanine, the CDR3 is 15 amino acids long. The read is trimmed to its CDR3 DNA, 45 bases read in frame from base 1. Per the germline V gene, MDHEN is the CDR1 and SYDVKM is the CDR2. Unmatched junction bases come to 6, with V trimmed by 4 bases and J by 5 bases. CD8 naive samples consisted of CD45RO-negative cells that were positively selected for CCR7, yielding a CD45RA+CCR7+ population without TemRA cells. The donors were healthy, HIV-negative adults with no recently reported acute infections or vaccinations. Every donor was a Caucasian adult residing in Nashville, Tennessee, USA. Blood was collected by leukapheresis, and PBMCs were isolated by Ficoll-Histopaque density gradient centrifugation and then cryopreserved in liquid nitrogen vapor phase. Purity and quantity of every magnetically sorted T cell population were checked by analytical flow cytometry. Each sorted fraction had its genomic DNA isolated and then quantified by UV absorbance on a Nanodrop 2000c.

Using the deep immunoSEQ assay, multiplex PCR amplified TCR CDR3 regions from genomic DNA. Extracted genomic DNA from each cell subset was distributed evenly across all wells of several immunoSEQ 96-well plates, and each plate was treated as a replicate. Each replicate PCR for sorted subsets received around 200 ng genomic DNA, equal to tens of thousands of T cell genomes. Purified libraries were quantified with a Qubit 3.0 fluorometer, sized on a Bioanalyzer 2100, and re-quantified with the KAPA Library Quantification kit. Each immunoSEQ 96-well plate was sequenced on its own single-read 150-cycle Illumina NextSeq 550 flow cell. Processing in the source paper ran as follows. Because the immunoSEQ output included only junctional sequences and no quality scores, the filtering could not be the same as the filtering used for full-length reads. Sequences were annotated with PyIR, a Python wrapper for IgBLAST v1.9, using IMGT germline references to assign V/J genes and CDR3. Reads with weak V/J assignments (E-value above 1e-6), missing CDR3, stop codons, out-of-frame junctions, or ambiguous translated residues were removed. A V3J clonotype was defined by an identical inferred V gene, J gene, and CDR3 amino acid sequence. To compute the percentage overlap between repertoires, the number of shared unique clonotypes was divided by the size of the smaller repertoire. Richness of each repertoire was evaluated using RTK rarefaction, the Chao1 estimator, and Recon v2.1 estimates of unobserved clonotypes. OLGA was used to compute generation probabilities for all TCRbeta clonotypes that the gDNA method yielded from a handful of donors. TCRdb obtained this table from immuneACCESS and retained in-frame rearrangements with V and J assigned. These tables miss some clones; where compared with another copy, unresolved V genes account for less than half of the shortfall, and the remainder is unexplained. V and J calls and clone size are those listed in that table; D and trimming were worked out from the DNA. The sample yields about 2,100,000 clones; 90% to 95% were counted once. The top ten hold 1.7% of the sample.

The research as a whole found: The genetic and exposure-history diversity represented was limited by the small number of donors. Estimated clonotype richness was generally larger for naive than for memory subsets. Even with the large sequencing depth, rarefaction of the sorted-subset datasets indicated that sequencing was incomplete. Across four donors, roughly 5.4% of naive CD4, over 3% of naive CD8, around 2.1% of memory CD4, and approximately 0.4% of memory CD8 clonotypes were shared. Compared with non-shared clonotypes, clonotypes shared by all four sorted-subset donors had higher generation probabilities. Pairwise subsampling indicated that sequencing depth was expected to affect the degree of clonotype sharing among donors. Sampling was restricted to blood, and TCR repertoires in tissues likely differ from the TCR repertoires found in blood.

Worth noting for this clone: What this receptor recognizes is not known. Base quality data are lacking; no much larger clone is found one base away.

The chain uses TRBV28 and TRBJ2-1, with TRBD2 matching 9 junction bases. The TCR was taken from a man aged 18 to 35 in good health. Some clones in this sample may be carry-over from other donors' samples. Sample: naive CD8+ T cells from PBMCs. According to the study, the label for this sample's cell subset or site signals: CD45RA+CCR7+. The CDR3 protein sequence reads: CASSSLAGGDNEQFF. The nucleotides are TGTGCCAGCAGTTCCCTCGCGGGAGGGGACAATGAGCAGTTCTTC.